This T cell receptor (beta chain) derives from a study of T cell responses to AZD1222 COVID-19 vaccine. Profiling relied on immunoSEQ multiplex PCR, and the TCRdb table lists in-frame clones only, not all of them. The data show 150,000 or so clones, roughly nine tenths seen once. The CDR3 extends over 18 amino acids. The germline V gene has CDR1 MGHRA and CDR2 YSYEKL. Deletions cut 0 bases from V and 0 bases from J, with 17 bases between. This clone was seen just once. Sequencing was performed on peripheral blood, taken on day 0 of AZD1222 vaccination. The TCR comes from an adult in good health. V gene TRBV4-1 combines with J gene TRBJ1-2; D uncertain. CDR3 coding DNA: TGCGCCAGCAGCCAAGAAACCCAAGCCCTCTTCTCTAACTATGGCTACACCTTC. It specifies CASSQETQALFSNYGYTF.